The clone carrying this TCR beta chain was seen more than once but under ten times. Its antigen is currently unknown. Primers used in a second PCR of roughly 6 to 11 cycles were a sample-barcoded 5' primer and a J-beta primer mix. Each TCR beta cDNA got a 12-nucleotide random molecular identifier. Via MiXCR, TCRdb re-called the 5' RACE reads, giving one row per CDR3 protein. This sample has approximately 600,000 distinct CDR3 sequences, with about 54% found just once. The CDR3 loop spans 15 amino acids. The germline V gene has CDR1 SGHTA and CDR2 FQGNSA. Trimming at V came to 1 base and at J to 9 bases, leaving 8 bases not matched to a gene. This entry is derived from a study of blood T cells in healthy people across ages. Notes on the study in general: TCR beta diversity was tightly associated with the proportion of naive T cells. PBMCs went unsorted, and a conclusive naive versus antigen-experienced comparison was therefore prevented.

The chain has TRBV7-2 and TRBJ2-1, with 8 bases matching TRBD1. The TCR comes from a man in his 60s in good health. Specimen: blood. For the CDR3, the DNA is TGTGCCAGCAGCTTAGTTGGACAGGGCGCTACTGAGCAGTTCTTC. As protein: CASSLVGQGATEQFF.